This passage covers 17 T cell receptor beta chains from one sample sequenced in a study of T cells in Graves' hyperthyroidism and ophthalmopathy. RNA transcripts gave rise to amplified TCR beta CDR3 regions. The HTBI set primed first-round TCR CDR3 RT-PCR. TCRdb reprocessed the multiplex PCR reads with MiXCR, giving one entry per CDR3 protein. The sample lists roughly 840,000 distinct CDR3 sequences, roughly 40% occurring once. The source material was blood. The receptors originated from a man younger than 35 with Graves' hyperthyroidism.

This rearrangement joins TRBV2 to TRBJ1-6; a weak D match, TRBD1 (5 bases). Germline lookup yields CDR1 SNHLY and CDR2 FYNNEI. This CDR3 spans 14 amino acids. The V gene lost 6 bases and the J gene lost 8 bases, with 14 bases spanning the gap. The CDR3, as DNA: TGTGCCAGCAGCCTTGACAGACATGATTCACCCCTCCACTTT. Its translation: CASSLDRHDSPLHF.

In regard to this clonotype: At one end, the junction sequence differs from germline, possibly due to a read error. V usage is TRBV5-5 and J usage is TRBJ1-5; D may be TRBD1 (6 bases). The CDR3 is 14 amino acids. Per the germline V gene, CDR1 is SGHKS and CDR2 is YYEKEE (reference sequence). The CDR3, as DNA: TGCGCCAGCAGTCCCGCAGGGGTCAATCAGCCCCAGCATTTT. It is translated as CASSPAGVNQPQHF.

This chain joins TRBV7-2 and TRBJ1-6; D ambiguous. Trimming took off 10 bases at V and 2 bases at J, with 15 bases between the two ends. CDR1 and CDR2 from the germline V gene are SGHTA and FQGNSA. This CDR3 has 15 amino acids. The CDR3 nucleotides read TGTGCCACCCGCCTCGGGGTCCCCTATAATTCACCCCTCCACTTT. This encodes CATRLGVPYNSPLHF.

The CDR3 nucleotides are TGTGCCAGCAGTGAAATGGGAGGGGCTAAGGCCCAGTACTTC. This gives the protein CASSEMGGAKAQYF. V is TRBV2 and J is TRBJ2-5; TRBD2 agrees at 7 bases. CDR3 length: 14 amino acids. V lost 2 bases to trimming and J lost 9 bases; unmatched junction nucleotides: 9. The germline V gene encodes CDR1 SNHLY and CDR2 FYNNEI.

V and J are TRBV11-2 and TRBJ1-1, with D perhaps TRBD1 (5 bases). V was trimmed by 4 bases and J by 0 bases, leaving 9 bases between them. This CDR3 spans 14 amino acids. The germline V gene encodes CDR1 SGHAT and CDR2 FQNNGV. CDR3 loop: CASSSFRVNTEAFF. CDR3 sequence (DNA): TGTGCCAGCAGCTCATTCAGGGTGAACACTGAAGCTTTCTTT.

This clonotype was observed a few times. V and J are TRBV14 and TRBJ2-7; weak D call: TRBD1 (6 bases). This CDR3 has 13 amino acids. Germline CDR1 and CDR2: SGHDN and FVKESK. V lost 3 bases, J lost 5 bases, and 11 bases lay in between. For the CDR3, the DNA is TGTGCCAGCAGCCAGAACAGGGCTGACGAGCAGTACTTC. This codes for CASSQNRADEQYF.

This clonotype has only a few counts. V gene TRBV14 combines with J gene TRBJ1-1, with a weak D call TRBD1 (5 bases). The V gene lost 4 bases and the J gene lost 11 bases, with 14 bases spanning the gap. This CDR3 has 12 amino acids. Germline V CDR1 and CDR2: SGHDN, FVKESK. CDR3 protein: CASSRDLSGAFF. DNA for the CDR3: TGTGCCAGCAGCCGGGACCTTTCGGGGGCTTTCTTT.

Details on this clonotype: It is unclear where the CDR3 begins or ends on the DNA, so no DNA is shown, and the CDR3 is as TCRdb lists it. The gene calls are TRBV25-1 and TRBJ2-5; TRBD2 was called by the table and not checked on the DNA. Germline CDR1 reads MGHDK; CDR2 reads SYGVNS. Inclusive of both ends, the CDR3 amounts to 16 amino acids. This CDR3 reads CACSARLAGAGETQYF.

A word on this clonotype: This may come from a read error, since a much larger clone is one base off. The chain uses TRBV7-9 and TRBJ1-6; 8 nucleotides align to TRBD1. The germline gives CDR1 SEHNR, CDR2 FQNEAQ (reference sequence). This CDR3 contains 15 residues. The CDR3, as DNA: TGTGCCGGCAGCCGGACAGGGACTTATAATTCACCCCTCCACTTT. It codes for CAGSRTGTYNSPLHF.

This clonotype was observed a handful of times. The rearrangement joins TRBV6-6 to TRBJ1-6; D gene uncertain. V was trimmed by 6 bases and J by 11 bases, leaving 14 bases between them. The CDR3 length is 13 residues. CDR1 is MNHNY and CDR2 is SVGAGI in the germline V gene (reference sequence). The CDR3 nucleotides read TGTGCCAGCAGGGCCCAGGCGTTTCCACCCCTCCACTTT. It yields the protein CASRAQAFPPLHF.

In its sample, this clonotype was seen many times. The chain has TRBV29-1 and TRBJ1-2, with D maybe TRBD1 (5 bases). The CDR3 length is 12 residues. From germline, CDR1 is SQVTM and CDR2 ANQGSEA. Trimming removed 6 bases from V and 4 bases from J, with 12 bases in between. CDR3 protein: CSVRRDLYGYTF. DNA for the CDR3: TGCAGCGTCCGCAGGGATCTCTATGGCTACACCTTC.

To note about this clonotype: One junction end disagrees with the germline gene, perhaps due to a read error. The rearrangement joins TRBV7-8 to TRBJ1-5, with 7 bases aligning to TRBD1. The germline gives CDR1 SGHVS, CDR2 FQNEAQ. This CDR3 has 18 amino acids. The CDR3 here is CASSPLPTGFVSNQPQHF. The CDR3 DNA is TGCGCCAGCAGCCCCCTCCCGACAGGGTTTGTAAGCAATCAGCCCCAGCATTTT.

This clonotype was observed at least ten times. The chain has TRBV19 and TRBJ1-2, with 7 bases matching TRBD1. Germline CDR1 and CDR2: LNHDA and SQIVND (reference sequence). This CDR3 spans 16 amino acids. The ends lost 6 bases at V and 5 bases at J; junction bases unmatched: 15. Here the CDR3 reads CASRRSDRAMWYGYTF. The CDR3 DNA sequence: TGTGCCAGTAGGCGATCAGACAGGGCGATGTGGTATGGCTACACCTTC.

This clonotype was detected only a few times. J is TRBJ2-7 and V is TRBV7-9; 10 bases are a match to TRBD1. Trimming at V came to 9 bases and at J to 5 bases, leaving 10 bases not matched to a gene. The CDR3 extends over 14 amino acids. CDR1 and CDR2 from the germline V gene are SEHNR and FQNEAQ (reference sequence). CDR3 sequence: CASSRDRGRNEQYF. The CDR3 DNA is TGTGCCAGTAGCCGCGACAGGGGGCGAAACGAGCAGTACTTC.

The sample holds many counts of this clonotype. The rearrangement links TRBV7-9 to TRBJ2-5, with 9 bases identical to TRBD2. The CDR3 has 13 residues. J lost 9 bases, V lost 6 bases, and 8 bases had no gene match. The V gene's germline CDR1 is SEHNR and CDR2 FQNEAQ (reference sequence). The CDR3: CASSWTEREAQYF. CDR3 in DNA: TGTGCCAGCAGTTGGACCGAGCGGGAGGCCCAGTACTTC.

This chain uses TRBV7-6 with TRBJ2-2; 10 bases line up with TRBD2. The germline CDR1 and CDR2 sequences are SGHVS and FNYEAQ. This CDR3 is 15 amino acids long. After removal of 5 bases from V and 5 bases from J, the junction contained 5 bases not matched to a gene. The CDR3 protein is CASSRLAGWTGELFF. DNA of the CDR3: TGTGCCAGCAGCAGACTAGCGGGTTGGACCGGGGAGCTGTTTTTT.

This chain joins TRBV12-3 or TRBV12-4 and TRBJ1-1; 9 nucleotides match TRBD1. This CDR3 spans 15 amino acids. The J segment lost 10 bases and the V segment lost 3 bases, leaving 12 bases of the junction unmatched. The CDR3, as DNA: TGTGCCAGCAGTTTTGACAGGGGGGGAGTCCTAGGAGCTTTCTTT. Protein sequence: CASSFDRGGVLGAFF.